Sequencing of this T cell receptor (beta chain) was carried out in a study of shared clonotypes between healthy human individuals. It was 200 to 250 ng DNA, about 30,000 T cell genomes, that sorted-subset replicate PCRs used. Assay used: immunoSEQ multiplex PCR; TCRdb lists only in-frame clones, some missing. The top ten clones hold under 2% of a sample with around 1.9 million clones, 85% to 95% of them seen once. As concerns this clone: Its matching antigen is unknown.

Study-wide points: Sharing across four donors was seen in 4% to 5% of naive CD4 clonotypes. All-four-donor shared clonotypes had higher generation probabilities than non-shared clonotypes did.

CD45RO-negative CD8 cells positively selected for CCR7 made up the naive population, which excluded terminally differentiated effector memory CD45RA+ cells. Each donor was a Caucasian adult residing in Nashville, Tennessee. What was sequenced was naive CD8+ T cells from PBMCs. This sequence was found in a man aged 18 to 35 in good health. Some clones in this sample may be carry-over from other donors' samples.

The CDR3 DNA reads TGTGCCAGCAGCACGACCGGGACTAGTTTTTACAATGAGCAGTTCTTC. As protein: CASSTTGTSFYNEQFF. This rearrangement joins TRBV28 to TRBJ2-1, with TRBD2 matching over 8 bases. With 6 bases clipped from V and 4 bases from J, the junction kept 11 bases outside the gene matches. The V gene's germline CDR1 is MDHEN and CDR2 SYDVKM. CDR3 length equals 16 residues.